This T cell receptor (beta chain) was captured in a study of cytomegalovirus exposure and HLA in healthy donors. Study-wide points: What was likely a sequencing artifact was a cluster of highly shared sequence variants.

Use of 60 Vbeta and 13 Jbeta primers characterized the PCR. Measured with immunoSEQ multiplex PCR; TCRdb has only the in-frame clones, and not every one. Among 160,000 or so clones listed, 70% to 80% were seen once. Points on this clone: Its matching antigen is unknown. At one end, the junction sequence differs from germline, possibly due to a read error.

CDR3 length: 16 amino acids. CDR1 is SSHAT, CDR2 FNYEAQ, per germline (reference sequence). The sample comprised PBMCs. This TCR derives from a woman in her 40s in good health and CMV-seronegative. This chain uses TRBV7-7 with TRBJ2-7, with TRBD1 matching 12 bases. CDR3 coding DNA: TGTGCTAGCAGCTTTCCGGGACAGGGGGCGGGTTACGAGCAGTACTTC. It yields the protein CASSFPGQGAGYEQYF. Combining the CDR3 with reference TRBV7-7 and TRBJ2-7 gives the whole variable domain GAGVSQSPRYKVTKRGQDVTLRCDPISSHATLYWYQQALGQGPEFLTYFNYEAQPDKSGLPSDRFSAERPEGSISTLTIQRTEQRDSAMYRCASSFPGQGAGYEQYFGPGTRLTVT.